This T cell receptor (beta chain) was documented in a study of neurological immune-mediated disorders. The study, taken as a whole, reports: Multiple sclerosis, the disease with the least TCR clonal expansion, fell below healthy controls, whereas HTLV-1-associated myelopathy showed the most.

Each TCR transcript was tagged with a 10-nucleotide random UMI during 5'RACE. The authors obtained over 180 million TCR-beta sequences from 15-18 subjects per sequencing run. From the 5' RACE reads, TCRdb called clonotypes with MiXCR, one entry per CDR3 protein. The table has around 16,000 distinct CDR3 sequences, 8.5% to 10% seen once. This clonotype was detected many times. Its antigen is unknown. Libraries from sorted cells used 1 million T cells (CD4+ or CD8+). Per germline, CDR1 LGHNA and CDR2 YSLEER. This CDR3 is 13 amino acids long. Trimming removed 1 base from V and 5 bases from J, with 8 bases in between.

The specimen was CD8+ T cells from blood. The chain recombines TRBV4-3 with TRBJ1-1; D is unresolved. This clonotype was obtained from a man aged 50 or older in good health. For the CDR3, the DNA is TGCGCCAGCAGCCAAGGTCTGGGGACTGAAGCTTTCTTT. Protein product: CASSQGLGTEAFF.